A selection of T cell receptor beta chains follows, all from one sample in a study of T cell responses to AZD1222 COVID-19 vaccine. Assay used: immunoSEQ multiplex PCR; TCRdb lists only in-frame clones, some missing. The sample has 90,000 to 100,000 clones, about 85% seen once; the top ten hold approximately 3%. The sequencing used peripheral blood, collected on day 0 of AZD1222 vaccination. The origin of the receptors is an adult in good health. Each CDR3 is given with its conserved first and last residue.

v_call,j_call,cdr3_aa
TRBV14,TRBJ1-1,CASSRPGREAFF
TRBV18,TRBJ2-1,CASSFTGVNEQFF
TRBV7-2,TRBJ2-7,CASNSRRAYEQYF
TRBV7-7,TRBJ2-6,CAVGGVRSSGANVLTF
TRBV9,TRBJ1-5,CASSLGDRANQPQHF
TRBV27,TRBJ2-1,CASSLSLAGGPGEQFF
TRBV2,TRBJ1-2,CASNREGDRYGYTF
TRBV28,TRBJ1-6,CASSLTGGLSPLHF
TRBV6-1,TRBJ1-2,CASSEAESYGYTF
TRBV27,TRBJ2-2,CASSTLERTNTGELFF
TRBV12-3/TRBV12-4,TRBJ1-4,CASSADNEKLFF
TRBV5-4,TRBJ2-7,CASSVDSGPVREQYF
TRBV6-5,TRBJ1-6,CASRQGNSPLHF
TRBV4-3,TRBJ1-2,CASSRQSGIGYGYTF
TRBV6-5,TRBJ1-1,CASSYPAGGTEAFF
TRBV6-2/TRBV6-3,TRBJ1-1,CASSSPPVNTEAFF
TRBV18,TRBJ1-3,CASSPRLNTGGNGNTIYF
TRBV25-1,TRBJ2-5,CASSESEVARYF
TRBV7-8,TRBJ2-1,CASRSPGLAFNEQFF
TRBV2,TRBJ2-7,CASNGVGTGAWYF
TRBV4-3,TRBJ1-4,CASSQDRREVFF
TRBV6-5,TRBJ2-2,CASFPAGRGELFF
TRBV5-1,TRBJ1-1,CASSSGDRGRGTEAFF
TRBV19,TRBJ2-3,CASSKGQGPDTQYF
TRBV6-5,TRBJ1-2,CASSMSSGTGNGYTF
TRBV2,TRBJ1-5,CASRSDGFSNQPQHF
TRBV5-1,TRBJ2-1,CASALAGGWDEQFF
TRBV5-5,TRBJ2-3,CASSIHRDRADTQYF
TRBV20-1,TRBJ2-5,CSASHIGETQYF
TRBV27,TRBJ1-5,CASSLSGGNQPQHF
TRBV24-1,TRBJ2-5,CATSELGQARETQYF
TRBV29-1,TRBJ1-2,CSVEDPRTGYGYTF
TRBV6-2/TRBV6-3,TRBJ1-1,CASGPQGTMNTEAFF
TRBV11-2,TRBJ2-5,CASSLTGTGYETQYF
TRBV7-9,TRBJ1-2,CASTLRTDYGYTF
TRBV29-1,TRBJ1-2,CSGKDRGDGYTF
TRBV7-9,TRBJ1-1,CASTPVNTEAFF
TRBV9,TRBJ1-3,CASSPRTQGNTIYF
TRBV6-1,TRBJ1-3,CASSEPGTTGNTIYF
TRBV6-5,TRBJ1-1,CASSRGQGAFTEAFF
TRBV6-2/TRBV6-3,TRBJ1-5,CASSFRGEYQPQHF
TRBV9,TRBJ2-7,CASSVTAGSSYEQYF
TRBV30,TRBJ1-3,CAWSVGRQASSGNTIYF
TRBV2,TRBJ1-5,CASRAGGAGSQPQHF
TRBV19,TRBJ1-5,CASSRGGGQPQHF
TRBV5-4,TRBJ1-2,CASSLPGQGHGYTF
TRBV6-2/TRBV6-3,TRBJ1-1,CASSTDRRWSEAFF
TRBV6-5,TRBJ1-2,CASSRRGTGTYGYTF
TRBV6-6,TRBJ1-2,CASSHPRPDGYTF
TRBV19,TRBJ2-5,CASSYREKTQYF